Listed here are 9 T cell receptor beta chains from one sample, sequenced in a study of shared clonotypes between healthy human individuals. TCRdb keeps only in-frame clones here, not all; method: immunoSEQ multiplex PCR. This sample has fewer than 1 million clones, with roughly 96% found just once. Naive CD8 isolation took CD45RO-negative cells positively selected for CCR7 and excluded terminally differentiated effector memory CD45RA+ cells. Specimen: naive CD8+ T cells sorted from blood. The origin of the receptors is a man between 25 and 39 years old in good health.

As to this clone: Sequence at one end of the junction differs from germline and may be a read error. V gene TRBV4-1 combines with J gene TRBJ1-5; TRBD1 might be the D (5 bases). This CDR3 region has 16 residues. Germline loops: CDR1 MGHRA, CDR2 YSYEKL. The CDR3 nucleotides are TGCGCCAGCACCCAAACAGAGGCAGGGATGAGTCAGCCCCAGCATTTT. Protein: CASTQTEAGMSQPQHF.

The chain uses TRBV9 and TRBJ1-2; D remains ambiguous. CDR3 length equals 14 residues. The V and J ends lost 0 bases and 0 bases respectively, with 6 bases between them. Germline V gene lookup returns CDR1 SGDLS and CDR2 YYNGEE. The CDR3 loop is CASSVATANYGYTF. CDR3 nucleotides: TGTGCCAGCAGCGTAGCGACGGCTAACTATGGCTACACCTTC.

This chain links TRBV2 with TRBJ1-6; D is undetermined. Germline CDR1 and CDR2: SNHLY and FYNNEI. Trimming stripped 6 bases from V and 8 bases from J, with 14 bases between. The CDR3 is made up of 14 amino acids. CDR3: CASRMDMADSPLHF. CDR3 nucleotide sequence: TGTGCCAGCAGGATGGATATGGCGGATTCACCCCTCCACTTT.

The rearrangement links TRBV27 to TRBJ2-1; TRBD2 matches 10 bases. The CDR3 is 16 amino acids. V shed 6 bases, J shed 3 bases, and the junction held 8 bases outside the gene matches. Germline V lookup: CDR1 MNHEY, CDR2 SMNVEV (reference sequence). In DNA form, the CDR3 reads TGTGCCAGCAGCCAATTACTAGCGGGGAGCTACAATGAGCAGTTCTTC. Translating it yields CASSQLLAGSYNEQFF.

V gene TRBV19 combines with J gene TRBJ1-5; 9 bases match TRBD1. The V and J ends lost 6 bases and 0 bases, in that order; junction bases with no gene match: 9. The CDR3 covers 17 residues. Germline lookup yields CDR1 LNHDA and CDR2 SQIVND (reference sequence). The CDR3 region is CASRGQGPQYSNQPQHF. The CDR3 nucleotides read TGTGCCAGTAGGGGACAGGGCCCCCAATATAGCAATCAGCCCCAGCATTTT.

The chain employs TRBV2 and TRBJ1-2, with TRBD1 matching 9 bases. Germline V gene sequence: CDR1 SNHLY, CDR2 FYNNEI. This CDR3 is 15 amino acids long. Germline trimming cut 6 bases from V and 8 bases from J; bases unmatched to any gene: 13. CDR3 DNA: TGTGCCAGCAGGGGTTGGGGACAGGGAAGGAGCGGCTACACCTTC. Translated: CASRGWGQGRSGYTF. The full variable domain, its missing parts supplied by reference TRBV2 and TRBJ1-2, is EPEVTQTPSHQVTQMGQEVILRCVPISNHLYFYWYRQILGQKVEFLVSFYNNEISEKSEIFDDQFSVERPDGSNFTLKIRSTKLEDSAMYFCASRGWGQGRSGYTFGSGTRLTVV.

The count of this clone is one. The V and J genes are TRBV5-1 and TRBJ2-5; D might be TRBD2 (7 bases). Trimming cost V 6 bases and J 2 bases, with 14 bases left between them. The CDR3 length is 14 residues. The V gene's germline CDR1 is SGHRS and CDR2 YFSETQ. The CDR3 region is CASMQGTNQETQYF. The CDR3 DNA follows: TGCGCCAGCATGCAGGGGACTAATCAAGAGACCCAGTACTTC.

The gene calls are TRBV5-8 and TRBJ1-2; D is uncertain. Trimming stripped 1 base from V and 5 bases from J, with 12 bases between. The CDR3 is 14 residues long. The germline V gene encodes CDR1 SGHTS and CDR2 YDEGEE. CDR3 protein: CASSLRRIAYGYTF. The CDR3 DNA sequence: TGTGCCAGCAGCTTGAGGCGGATTGCGTATGGCTACACCTTC.

V is TRBV6-5 and J is TRBJ2-7; TRBD2 matches at 9 bases. The CDR3 contains 15 residues. Trimming removed 1 base from V and 5 bases from J; junction bases left unmatched: 6. CDR1 and CDR2 (germline): MNHEY, SVGAGI. The CDR3 DNA follows: TGTGCCAGCAGTTACTTTGCGGGAGGGCCGAACGAGCAGTACTTC. As protein: CASSYFAGGPNEQYF.